This T cell receptor (beta chain) emerged from a study of blood T cell repertoires in COVID-19. Germline CDR1 reads DFQATT; CDR2 reads SNEGSKA (reference sequence). V lost 3 bases, J lost 7 bases, and 6 bases stayed unmatched. This CDR3 is built from 14 residues. The table came from immunoSEQ multiplex PCR; TCRdb's copy has only in-frame clones and leaves some out. The profile shows around 160,000 clones, under 90% of them singletons. This chain joins TRBV20-1 and TRBJ2-7; 13 nucleotides match TRBD2. Specimen: peripheral blood. This clonotype was sampled from a woman aged 80 or over with acute or convalescent COVID-19. CDR3 loop: CSASDPTSGGEQYF. CDR3 bases: TGCAGTGCTAGTGATCCGACTAGCGGGGGGGAGCAGTACTTC.